These 15 T cell receptor beta chains were sequenced from one sample in a study of blood T cell repertoires in COVID-19. The table came from immunoSEQ multiplex PCR; TCRdb's copy has only in-frame clones and leaves some out. Found here are hundreds of thousands of clones, 70% to 90% of them singletons; the top ten hold approximately 5%. The source material was peripheral blood. Receptors originate from a man in his fifties or sixties with COVID-19, enrolled during active disease.

The table lists this clone with a count of one. The chain couples TRBV7-9 to TRBJ2-3; D call uncertain. Germline V gene sequence: CDR1 SEHNR, CDR2 FQNEAQ (reference sequence). This CDR3 has 12 amino acids. Trimming removed 5 bases at V and 2 bases at J, with 5 bases between. DNA of the CDR3: TGTGCCAGCAGCGACATCACAGATACGCAGTATTTT. Protein sequence: CASSDITDTQYF.

J is TRBJ1-3 and V is TRBV7-8, with a tentative D call TRBD1 (6 bases). This CDR3 is 15 amino acids long. V lost 5 bases, J lost 0 bases, and 11 bases lay in between. Germline CDR1 and CDR2: SGHVS and FQNEAQ. The CDR3 DNA follows: TGTGCCAGCAGCGCCGACAGGTTCTCTGGAAACACCATATATTTT. The encoded protein is CASSADRFSGNTIYF.

The chain is built from TRBV6-2 or TRBV6-3 and TRBJ2-4; 7 nucleotides line up with TRBD2. The CDR3 covers 18 residues. J was trimmed by 1 base and V by 6 bases; bases with no gene match: 15. Germline CDR1 is MNHEY and CDR2 is SVGEGT. The CDR3 spells CASSMTSPVASAKNIQYF. CDR3 in DNA: TGTGCCAGCAGCATGACTAGCCCTGTGGCGTCGGCCAAAAACATTCAGTACTTC.

The V gene is TRBV19, the J gene TRBJ2-4, with D perhaps matching TRBD2 (6 bases). Trimming took 7 bases from V and 0 from J, leaving 22 bases between them. The germline V gene has CDR1 LNHDA and CDR2 SQIVND (reference sequence). The CDR3 extends over 18 amino acids. In DNA, the CDR3 is TGTGCCAGTACCATGCGGGACTCTCCGTCCCTAGCCAAAAACATTCAGTACTTC. This sequence encodes CASTMRDSPSLAKNIQYF.

This chain links TRBV20-1 with TRBJ1-1; 7 bases map to TRBD1. The CDR3 is 14 residues long. Per germline, CDR1 DFQATT and CDR2 SNEGSKA (reference sequence). J was trimmed by 1 base and V by 3 bases; bases with no gene match: 5. In DNA form, the CDR3 reads TGCAGTGCTAGTAAGGGGGCGGGGAACACTGAAGCTTTCTTT. Translating it yields CSASKGAGNTEAFF.

The chain joins TRBV7-2 to TRBJ1-2; 7 nucleotides match TRBD1. The trim removed 4 bases at V and 7 bases at J, leaving 6 bases unmatched. The CDR3 covers 13 residues. Germline assignment: CDR1 SGHTA and CDR2 FQGNSA. CDR3 sequence reads: CASSSSGGFGYTF. The CDR3 DNA follows: TGTGCCAGCAGCTCCTCAGGGGGGTTTGGCTACACCTTC.

The rearrangement links TRBV9 to TRBJ2-5; tentative D call: TRBD1 (5 bases). From germline, CDR1 is SGDLS and CDR2 YYNGEE. The V gene lost 3 bases and the J gene lost 5 bases, with 11 bases spanning the gap. The CDR3 runs to 13 residues. The CDR3 sequence: CASSEGLGETQYF. The CDR3 DNA reads TGTGCCAGCAGCGAGGGGCTAGGGGAGACCCAGTACTTC.

A word on this clone: This sample includes further DNA sequences coding for the same CDR3. This sequence joins TRBV6-5 and TRBJ2-5, with D tentatively TRBD2 (6 bases). The germline V and J ends were trimmed by 0 bases and 1 base, with 6 bases remaining between them. The germline CDR1 and CDR2 sequences are MNHEY and SVGAGI. This CDR3 has 14 amino acids. As DNA, the CDR3 is TGTGCCAGCAGTTACTCCGGGGGCCAAGAGACCCAGTACTTC. Amino acid sequence: CASSYSGGQETQYF.

This rearrangement joins TRBV27 to TRBJ1-6, with 8 bases identical to TRBD1. CDR1 is MNHEY, CDR2 SMNVEV, per germline (reference sequence). The J segment lost 6 bases and the V segment lost 7 bases, leaving 5 bases of the junction unmatched. The CDR3 runs to 14 residues. CDR3 sequence reads: CASTFGQGNSPLHF. The CDR3 DNA follows: TGTGCCAGCACCTTCGGACAGGGTAATTCACCCCTCCACTTT.

The CDR3 here is CATSDQTSDSTDTQYF. CDR3 nucleotide sequence: TGTGCCACCAGTGATCAGACTAGCGACAGCACAGATACGCAGTATTTT. The rearrangement uses TRBV24-1 and TRBJ2-3, with 8 bases identical to TRBD2. CDR1 and CDR2 from the germline V gene are KGHDR and SFDVKD. V was clipped by 3 bases and J by 0 bases; unmatched bases: 4. This CDR3 contains 16 residues.

The chain recombines TRBV2 with TRBJ2-3, with TRBD1 as a possible D gene (6 bases). The CDR3 runs to 15 residues. The V gene lost 5 bases and the J gene lost 0 bases, with 12 bases spanning the gap. The V gene's germline CDR1 is SNHLY and CDR2 FYNNEI. CDR3 protein: CASSRKGTSTDTQYF. CDR3 DNA sequence: TGTGCCAGCAGTCGTAAAGGGACAAGCACAGATACGCAGTATTTT.

The V and J genes are TRBV5-1 and TRBJ2-3, with 10 bases aligning to TRBD2. CDR1 and CDR2 (germline): SGHRS, YFSETQ. CDR3 length: 16 amino acids. J was trimmed by 6 bases and V by 4 bases; bases with no gene match: 11. CDR3 region: CASSPRRSGGADTQYF. The CDR3 nucleotides are TGCGCCAGCAGCCCTAGGAGAAGCGGGGGGGCGGATACGCAGTATTTT.

The rearrangement links TRBV19 to TRBJ2-2, with TRBD1 matching 7 bases. The CDR3 consists of 16 residues. Unmatched junction bases numbered 2, after V lost 1 base and J lost 0 bases. CDR1 and CDR2 (germline): LNHDA, SQIVND (reference sequence). CDR3 nucleotides: TGTGCCAGTAGTATAGCCGGGACAGCGAACACCGGGGAGCTGTTTTTT. It codes for CASSIAGTANTGELFF.

About this clone itself: Distinct nucleotide sequences in the sample also encode this CDR3. The rearrangement joins TRBV9 to TRBJ2-2; the D gene is possibly TRBD2 (5 bases). CDR3 length: 13 residues. V lost 1 base to trimming and J lost 5 bases, with 6 bases between them. Germline V gene data show CDR1 as SGDLS and CDR2 as YYNGEE. The CDR3 here is CASSVRGTGELFF. CDR3 nucleotides: TGTGCCAGCAGCGTACGGGGAACCGGGGAGCTGTTTTTT.

Worth noting for this clone: Other DNA sequences in this sample translate to the same CDR3. The chain joins TRBV7-2 to TRBJ1-4, with D possibly being TRBD1 (5 bases). Germline lookup yields CDR1 SGHTA and CDR2 FQGNSA. The CDR3 covers 13 residues. Trimming pared 3 bases from V and 7 bases from J, leaving 9 bases between. CDR3 in amino acids: CASSLQGSEKLFF. CDR3 nucleotides: TGTGCCAGCAGCTTGCAGGGAAGTGAAAAACTGTTTTTT.